Detailed here is one TCR beta chain. Its antigen is still unknown. Base qualities were left out, and no much larger clone turns up one base away. These data belong to a study of T cell repertoires in cytomegalovirus infection (dated by TCRdb to between 2019 and 2020). For the study in its entirety: Recently identified HLA-C-restricted CMV epitopes, whose presentation resists viral immunomodulation, were targeted by peptide stimulations together with well-studied HLA-B-restricted epitopes. The HLA type of each donor mattered for the analysis, because public TCR beta signatures pointed to carriage of CMV infection along with the matching HLA type.

Results the study describes overall, beyond this receptor: The ex vivo response was dominated by HLA-C-restricted CMV-specific TCR beta clonotypes, and the single most frequent clonotype in two of eight donors was supplied by these HLA-C-restricted clonotypes. Cumulative frequency of public TCR beta family members discriminated carriers of CMV infection plus the relevant HLA type in this cohort and an independent 352-donor cohort.

V gives up 1 base and J gives up 11 bases, and the segment between their germline ends measures 14 bases. The CDR3, from cysteine to phenylalanine, totals 13 residues. Only the CDR3 part of the read is kept: 39 bases, read in frame from the first base. Reading the germline V gene gives CDR1 SGHAT and CDR2 FQNNGV. Reads for this sample came from an Illumina HiSeq 1500. The public sequencing data were trimmed at Q25 with fastp and processed into clonotypes with MiXCR by TCRdb, which kept only in-frame beta chains. Rows matching on CDR3 protein sequence are summarized as one entry with the most common DNA and genes. The sample table lists about 770,000 distinct CDR3 sequences, approximately 32% of them with a count of one. The leading ten clones occupy over 10% of the sample. Per the publication, the treatment or condition label means: in vitro stimulation with specific CMV peptide epitopes to enrich CMV-specific T cells.

The receptor chain draws on TRBV11-2 and TRBJ1-1, with no confidently assigned D gene. Sequences were derived from cultured CD8+ T cells from PBMCs, sampled from culture after CMV antigen stimulation. The receptor's source is a human donor in good health (CMV status not recorded). Some clones in this sample may be carry-over from other donors' samples. The DNA reads as follows: TGTGCCAGCAGCTTAGGACCACATCAGTATGCTTTCTTT. The encoded protein is CASSLGPHQYAFF.